This T cell receptor beta chain was sequenced during a study of blood T cell repertoires in COVID-19. In the study overall: PBMCs, B-cell-depleted T cells, or T cells provided the cDNA or gDNA that made up the material.

TCRdb's copy holds only in-frame clones and misses some; the assay was immunoSEQ multiplex PCR. This sample has some 81,000 clones, with around 91% found just once. Sequencing was performed on peripheral blood. The source of this sequence is a woman between 45 and 65 years old in a cohort sampled during active COVID-19.

CDR3 loop: CASSPEVRGRNTEAFF. The CDR3 DNA reads as TGTGCCAGCTCACCAGAGGTAAGAGGGAGGAACACTGAAGCTTTCTTT. This chain uses TRBV18 with TRBJ1-1; D is uncertain. Trimming took 2 bases from V and 1 from J, leaving 14 bases between them. CDR3 size: 16 residues. Germline loops: CDR1 KGHSH, CDR2 LQKENI.